The source of this T cell receptor beta chain is a study of beta chain features in type 1 diabetes. Study findings and constraints: Patients with Type 1 diabetes showed moderately but significantly shorter TCRB CDR3s in all four CD4+ subsets. Sampled from patients, naive, central memory and Treg TCRB repertoires appeared more similar than those sampled from healthy donors. PCR might preferentially amplify shorter templates, equally in patients and controls.

Since all of the isolated RNA was reverse transcribed, expressed TCRB transcripts were what got sequenced. The protocol was immunoSEQ multiplex PCR, while the TCRdb copy is restricted to in-frame clones and leaves out a portion. Seen here are 100,000 to 150,000 clones, around 15% observed once, and the top ten hold 2% to 3%. Each of the CD4+ naive, central memory, regulatory and stem cell-like memory populations was sorted via CD45RO/CCR7/CD25/CD127/CD95/CD27. This clone was picked up a small number of times. Antigen: not known. Per the germline V gene, CDR1 is SGHTA and CDR2 is FQGNSA. The V and J ends lost 5 bases and 6 bases, in that order; junction bases with no gene match: 16. This CDR3 spans 19 amino acids.

Material for sequencing was central memory CD4+ T cells from blood. The chain is built from TRBV7-2 and TRBJ2-7; 16 bases match TRBD2. This TCR came from a man aged 18 to 30 with type 1 diabetes. DNA for the CDR3: TGTGCCAGCAGCCCTGAGCGGGGGACTAGCGGGAGGGCTGTGGGCGAGCAGTACTTC. Amino acid sequence: CASSPERGTSGRAVGEQYF.